The clone carrying this TCR beta chain was observed a single time. V shed 3 bases, J shed 8 bases, and the junction held 11 bases outside the gene matches. The V gene's germline CDR1 is MDHEN and CDR2 SYDVKM. CDR3 length equals 15 residues. The data stem from a study of blood T cell repertoires in COVID-19. Overall study context: Specimens from acute and convalescent COVID-19 originated in the United States, Italy and Spain. Sources were T cells, B-cell-depleted T cells, or PBMCs; the material itself was cDNA or gDNA.

Original analysis: Reference gene primer amplification gave estimated nucleated cell counts. Profiling relied on immunoSEQ multiplex PCR, and the TCRdb table lists in-frame clones only, not all of them. That table furnishes V, J and clone size, whereas the DNA furnished D and trimming. The sample lists roughly 45,000 clones, roughly 81% seen once, with 25% to 30% in the top ten. The receptor comes from a woman aged 70-85 years with acute or convalescent COVID-19. The source material was peripheral blood. The rearrangement links TRBV28 to TRBJ1-2; TRBD1 matches at 8 bases. Here the CDR3 reads CASSFPQGQGKGYTF. The CDR3 region has the DNA TGTGCCAGCAGTTTTCCCCAAGGACAGGGAAAGGGCTACACCTTC.